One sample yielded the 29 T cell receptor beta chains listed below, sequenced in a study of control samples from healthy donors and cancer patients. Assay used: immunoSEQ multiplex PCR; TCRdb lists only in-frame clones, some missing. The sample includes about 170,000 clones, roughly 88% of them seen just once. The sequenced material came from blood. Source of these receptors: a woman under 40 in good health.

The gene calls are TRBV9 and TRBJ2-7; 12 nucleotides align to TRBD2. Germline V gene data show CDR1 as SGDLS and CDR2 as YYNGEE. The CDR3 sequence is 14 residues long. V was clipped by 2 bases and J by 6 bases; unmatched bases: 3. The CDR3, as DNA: TGTGCCAGCAGCGTCGGACTAGCGGGACTCGAGCAGTACTTC. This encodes CASSVGLAGLEQYF.

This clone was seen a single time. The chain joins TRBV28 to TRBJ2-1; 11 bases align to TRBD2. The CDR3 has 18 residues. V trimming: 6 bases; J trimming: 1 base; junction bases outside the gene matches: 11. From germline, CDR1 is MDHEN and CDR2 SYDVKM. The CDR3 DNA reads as TGTGCCAGCAGCGGCAGAGGAGGGACTAGCGGTTCCTACAATGAGCAGTTCTTC. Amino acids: CASSGRGGTSGSYNEQFF.

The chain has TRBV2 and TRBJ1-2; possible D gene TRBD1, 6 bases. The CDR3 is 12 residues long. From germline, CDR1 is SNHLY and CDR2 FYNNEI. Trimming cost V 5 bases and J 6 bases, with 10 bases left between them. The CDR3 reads CASSLTGNGYTF. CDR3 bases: TGTGCCAGCAGTCTCACAGGGAATGGCTACACCTTC.

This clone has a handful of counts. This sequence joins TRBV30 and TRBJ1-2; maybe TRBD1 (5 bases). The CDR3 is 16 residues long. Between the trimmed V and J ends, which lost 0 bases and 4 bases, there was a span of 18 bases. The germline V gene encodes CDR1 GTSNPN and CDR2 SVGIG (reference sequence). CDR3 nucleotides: TGTGCCTGGAGTGTTGCTGGAGGGGACGGAGGCTATGGCTACACCTTC. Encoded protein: CAWSVAGGDGGYGYTF.

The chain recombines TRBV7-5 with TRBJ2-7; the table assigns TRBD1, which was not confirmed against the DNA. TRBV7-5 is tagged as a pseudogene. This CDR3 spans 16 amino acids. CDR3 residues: CARSLQGQGKHYEQYF. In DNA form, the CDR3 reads TGTGCCAGAAGCTTACAGGGACAGGGAAAACACTACGAGCAGTACTTC.

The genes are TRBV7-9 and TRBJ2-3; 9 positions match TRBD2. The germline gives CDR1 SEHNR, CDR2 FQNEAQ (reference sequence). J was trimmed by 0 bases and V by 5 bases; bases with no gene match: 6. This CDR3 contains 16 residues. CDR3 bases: TGTGCCAGCAGCCCCCCTAGCGGGACAAGCACAGATACGCAGTATTTT. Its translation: CASSPPSGTSTDTQYF.

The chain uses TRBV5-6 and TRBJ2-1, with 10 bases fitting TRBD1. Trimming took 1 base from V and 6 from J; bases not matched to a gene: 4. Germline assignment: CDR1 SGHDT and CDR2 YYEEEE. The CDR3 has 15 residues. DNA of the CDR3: TGTGCCAGCAGCTTGTTAGGGACAGGGGTCAATGAGCAGTTCTTC. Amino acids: CASSLLGTGVNEQFF.

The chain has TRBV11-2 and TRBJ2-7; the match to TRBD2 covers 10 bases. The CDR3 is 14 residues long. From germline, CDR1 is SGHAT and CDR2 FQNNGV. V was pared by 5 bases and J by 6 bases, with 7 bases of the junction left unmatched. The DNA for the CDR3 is TGTGCCAGCAGCCTTGAAGCGGGAGGGATCGAGCAGTACTTC. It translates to CASSLEAGGIEQYF.

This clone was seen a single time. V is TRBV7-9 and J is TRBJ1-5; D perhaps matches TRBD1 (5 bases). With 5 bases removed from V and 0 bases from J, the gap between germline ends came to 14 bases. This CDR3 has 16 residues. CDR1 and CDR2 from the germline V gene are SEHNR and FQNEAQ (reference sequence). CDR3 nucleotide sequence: TGTGCCAGCAGCCCCGTGGGGGGAGATAGCAATCAGCCCCAGCATTTT. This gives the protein CASSPVGGDSNQPQHF.

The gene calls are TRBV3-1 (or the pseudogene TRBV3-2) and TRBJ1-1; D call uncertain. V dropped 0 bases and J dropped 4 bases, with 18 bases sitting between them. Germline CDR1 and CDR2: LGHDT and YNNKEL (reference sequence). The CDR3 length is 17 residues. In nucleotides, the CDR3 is TGTGCCAGCAGCCAAGATCCTAAGTTCTGGATTTCCACTGAAGCTTTCTTT. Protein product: CASSQDPKFWISTEAFF.

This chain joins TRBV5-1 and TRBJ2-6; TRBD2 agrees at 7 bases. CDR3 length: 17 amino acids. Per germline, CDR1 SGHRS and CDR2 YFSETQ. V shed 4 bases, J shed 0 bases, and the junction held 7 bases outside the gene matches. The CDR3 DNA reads TGCGCCAGCAGCCCGTTTCGGGGGGACTCTGGGGCCAACGTCCTGACTTTC. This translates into CASSPFRGDSGANVLTF. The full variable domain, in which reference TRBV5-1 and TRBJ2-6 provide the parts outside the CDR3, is KAGVTQTPRYLIKTRGQQVTLSCSPISGHRSVSWYQQTPGQGLQFLFEYFSETQRNKGNFPGRFSGRQFSNSRSEMNVSTLELGDSALYLCASSPFRGDSGANVLTFGAGSRLTVL.

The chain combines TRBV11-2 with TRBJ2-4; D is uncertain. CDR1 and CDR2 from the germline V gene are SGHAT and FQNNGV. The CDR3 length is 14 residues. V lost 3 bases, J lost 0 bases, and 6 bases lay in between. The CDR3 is CASSLGVAKNIQYF. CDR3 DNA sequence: TGTGCCAGCAGCTTGGGTGTAGCCAAAAACATTCAGTACTTC. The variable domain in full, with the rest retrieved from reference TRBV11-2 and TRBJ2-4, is EAGVAQSPRYKIIEKRQSVAFWCNPISGHATLYWYQQILGQGPKLLIQFQNNGVVDDSQLPKDRFSAERLKGVDSTLKIQPAKLEDSAVYLCASSLGVAKNIQYFGAGTRLSVL.

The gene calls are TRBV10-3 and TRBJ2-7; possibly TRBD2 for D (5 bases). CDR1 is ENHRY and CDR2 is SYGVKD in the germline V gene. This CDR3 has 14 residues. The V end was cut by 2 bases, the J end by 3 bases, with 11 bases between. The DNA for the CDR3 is TGTGCCATCAGTGAGGGATACGGGGTCTACGAGCAGTACGTC. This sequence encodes CAISEGYGVYEQYV.

Here the CDR3 DNA reads TGCAGCGTTGGACAGAACTATGGCTACACCTTC. Amino acid sequence: CSVGQNYGYTF. This chain links TRBV29-1 with TRBJ1-2; perhaps TRBD1 as D (5 bases). CDR3 length equals 11 residues. Trimming shortened V by 4 bases and J by 2 bases, and 5 bases separated the two germline ends. Germline-derived CDR1 and CDR2 are SQVTM and ANQGSEA. The full variable domain, with the rest looked up from reference TRBV29-1 and TRBJ1-2, is SAVISQKPSRDICQRGTSLTIQCQVDSQVTMMFWYRQQPGQSLTLIATANQGSEATYESGFVIDKFPISRPNLTFSTLTVSNMSPEDSSIYLCSVGQNYGYTFGSGTRLTVV.

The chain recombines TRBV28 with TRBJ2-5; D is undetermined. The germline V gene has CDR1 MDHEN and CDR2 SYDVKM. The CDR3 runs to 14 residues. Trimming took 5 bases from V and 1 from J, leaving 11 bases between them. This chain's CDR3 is CASSGMGIQETQYF. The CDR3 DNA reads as TGTGCCAGCAGTGGAATGGGGATCCAAGAGACCCAGTACTTC.

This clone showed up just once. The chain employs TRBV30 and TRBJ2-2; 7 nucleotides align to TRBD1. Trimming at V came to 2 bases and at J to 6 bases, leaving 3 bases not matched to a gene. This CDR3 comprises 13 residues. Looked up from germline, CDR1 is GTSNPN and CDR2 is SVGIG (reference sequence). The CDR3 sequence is CAWSRTGAGELFF. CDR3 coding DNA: TGTGCCTGGAGTAGAACAGGGGCCGGGGAGCTGTTTTTT.

The DNA for the CDR3 is TGTGCCAGCAGTTATGACCTACGGCGCACCGGGGAGCTGTTTTTT. Amino acid sequence: CASSYDLRRTGELFF. V gene TRBV4-2 combines with J gene TRBJ2-2, with D uncertain. V lost 6 bases to trimming and J lost 4 bases, with 15 bases between them. This CDR3 comprises 15 residues. CDR1 and CDR2 from the germline V gene are LGHNA and YNFKEQ.

Written as DNA, the CDR3 is TGTGCCAGTAGTTCCCGGACAGGGGGCAACGAGCAGTACTTC. Translated, it gives CASSSRTGGNEQYF. The V gene is TRBV19, the J gene TRBJ2-7; 11 bases map to TRBD1. This CDR3 is 14 amino acids long. In germline, CDR1 is LNHDA, CDR2 SQIVND (reference sequence). The J segment lost 5 bases and the V segment lost 5 bases, leaving 5 bases of the junction unmatched.

The CDR3 nucleotides read TGTGCCAGCAGCGTAGGTGGAGGGTTGGGAAACACCATATATTTT. Encoded protein: CASSVGGGLGNTIYF. This chain links TRBV9 with TRBJ1-3; no firm D call. Germline-derived CDR1 and CDR2 are SGDLS and YYNGEE. V lost 0 bases, J lost 4 bases, and 11 bases lay in between. This CDR3 is 15 amino acids long. The whole variable domain, remainder taken from reference TRBV9 and TRBJ1-3, is DSGVTQTPKHLITATGQRVTLRCSPRSGDLSVYWYQQSLDQGLQFLIQYYNGEERAKGNILERFSAQQFPDLHSELNLSSLELGDSALYFCASSVGGGLGNTIYFGEGSWLTVV.

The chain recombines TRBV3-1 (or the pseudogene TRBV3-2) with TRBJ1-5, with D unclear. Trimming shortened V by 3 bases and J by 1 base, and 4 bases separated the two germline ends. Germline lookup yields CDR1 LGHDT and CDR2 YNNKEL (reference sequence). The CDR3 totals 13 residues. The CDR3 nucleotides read TGTGCCAGCAGCCACCGAAGCAATCAGCCCCAGCATTTT. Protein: CASSHRSNQPQHF.

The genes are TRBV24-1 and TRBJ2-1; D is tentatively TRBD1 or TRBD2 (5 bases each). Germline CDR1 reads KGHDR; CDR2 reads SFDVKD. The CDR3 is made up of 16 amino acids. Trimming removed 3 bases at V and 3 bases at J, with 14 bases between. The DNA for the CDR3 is TGTGCCACCAGTGATGCCAGCGGAAGGGGCTACAATGAGCAGTTCTTC. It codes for CATSDASGRGYNEQFF.

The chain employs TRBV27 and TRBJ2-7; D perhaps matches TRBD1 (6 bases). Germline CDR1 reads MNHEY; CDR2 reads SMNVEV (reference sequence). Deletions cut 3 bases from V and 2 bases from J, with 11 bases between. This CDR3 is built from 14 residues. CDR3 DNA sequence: TGTGCCAGCAGTTTTCGGCAGGGGCCCTACGAGCAGTACTTC. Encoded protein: CASSFRQGPYEQYF.

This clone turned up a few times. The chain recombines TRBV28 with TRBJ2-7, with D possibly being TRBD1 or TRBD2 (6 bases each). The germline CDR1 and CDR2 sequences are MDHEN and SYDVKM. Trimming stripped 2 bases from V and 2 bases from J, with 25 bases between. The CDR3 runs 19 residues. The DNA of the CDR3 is TGTGCCAGCAGTTTACTACTCGGGGGCACAGGTAGTGGGACCTACGAGCAGTACTTC. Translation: CASSLLLGGTGSGTYEQYF. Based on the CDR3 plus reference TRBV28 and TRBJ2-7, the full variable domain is DVKVTQSSRYLVKRTGEKVFLECVQDMDHENMFWYRQDPGLGLRLIYFSYDVKMKEKGDIPEGYSVSREKKERFSLILESASTNQTSMYLCASSLLLGGTGSGTYEQYFGPGTRLTVT.

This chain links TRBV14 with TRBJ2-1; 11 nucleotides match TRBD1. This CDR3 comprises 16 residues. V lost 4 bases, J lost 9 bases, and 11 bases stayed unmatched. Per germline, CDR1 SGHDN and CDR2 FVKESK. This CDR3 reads CASSPAGTGGTSEQFF. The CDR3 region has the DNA TGTGCCAGCAGCCCGGCCGGGACAGGGGGAACGAGTGAGCAGTTCTTC.

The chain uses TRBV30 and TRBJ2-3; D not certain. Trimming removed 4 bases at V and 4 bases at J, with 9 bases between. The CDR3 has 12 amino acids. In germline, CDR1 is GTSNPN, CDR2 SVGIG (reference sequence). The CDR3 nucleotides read TGTGCCTGGACTCTCTTCCCAGATACGCAGTATTTT. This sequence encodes CAWTLFPDTQYF.

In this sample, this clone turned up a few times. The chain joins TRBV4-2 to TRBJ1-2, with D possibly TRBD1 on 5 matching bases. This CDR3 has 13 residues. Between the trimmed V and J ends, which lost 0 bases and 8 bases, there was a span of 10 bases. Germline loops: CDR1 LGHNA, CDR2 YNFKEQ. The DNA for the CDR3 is TGTGCCAGCAGCCAAGACCCAGGGTACGGCTACACCTTC. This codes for CASSQDPGYGYTF.

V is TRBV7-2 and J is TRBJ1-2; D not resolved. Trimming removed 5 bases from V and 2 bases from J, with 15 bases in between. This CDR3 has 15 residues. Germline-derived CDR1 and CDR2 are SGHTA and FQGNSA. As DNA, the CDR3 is TGTGCCAGCAGCCCGCTGCGAATAGGGAACTATGGCTACACCTTC. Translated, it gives CASSPLRIGNYGYTF.

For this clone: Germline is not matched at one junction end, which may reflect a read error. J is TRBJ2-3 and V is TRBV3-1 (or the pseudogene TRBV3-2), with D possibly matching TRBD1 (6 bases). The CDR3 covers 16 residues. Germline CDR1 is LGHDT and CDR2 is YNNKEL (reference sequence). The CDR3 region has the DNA TGTGCCAGCAGTCAAGGGCCGGGACAAGGGGGAAATACGCAGTATTTT. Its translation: CASSQGPGQGGNTQYF.

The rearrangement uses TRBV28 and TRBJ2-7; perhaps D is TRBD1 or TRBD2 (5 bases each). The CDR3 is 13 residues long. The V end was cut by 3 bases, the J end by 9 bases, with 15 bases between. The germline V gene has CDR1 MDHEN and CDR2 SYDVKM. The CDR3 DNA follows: TGTGCCAGCAGTTTTGGTAGCTTGAGGGGGCAGTACTTC. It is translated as CASSFGSLRGQYF.